Shown below are 29 T cell receptor beta chains from a single sample sequenced in a study of blood T cell repertoires in COVID-19. TCRdb's copy holds only in-frame clones and misses some; the assay was immunoSEQ multiplex PCR. The table has roughly 270,000 clones, roughly 80% seen once. What was sequenced was PBMCs or T cells enriched from blood (not recorded which). These receptor sequences come from a man aged 40-49 years who had been exposed to COVID-19.

This clone was counted only a few times. The rearrangement links TRBV3-1 (or the pseudogene TRBV3-2) to TRBJ2-2; the match to TRBD2 covers 12 bases. This CDR3 has 14 residues. The V gene's germline CDR1 is LGHDT and CDR2 YNNKEL (reference sequence). V trimming: 6 bases; J trimming: 5 bases; junction bases outside the gene matches: 1. The CDR3 DNA follows: TGTGCCAGCAGAACTAGCGGGGGGACCGGGGAGCTGTTTTTT. Translation: CASRTSGGTGELFF.

V and J are TRBV18 and TRBJ2-2; a weak D match, TRBD1 (5 bases). V was pared by 3 bases and J by 7 bases, with 12 bases between. CDR3 length: 14 amino acids. Per germline, CDR1 KGHSH and CDR2 LQKENI. CDR3 bases: TGTGCCAGCTCACCGAAGGGGCTGGGCGGGGAGCTGTTTTTT. It encodes CASSPKGLGGELFF.

This chain uses TRBV5-5 with TRBJ2-5; 16 bases agree with TRBD2. In germline, CDR1 is SGHKS, CDR2 YYEKEE (reference sequence). CDR3 size: 17 residues. Trimming at V came to 4 bases and at J to 7 bases, leaving 10 bases not matched to a gene. This CDR3 is CASSPLPGLAGGVTQYF. CDR3 bases: TGTGCCAGCAGCCCATTGCCGGGACTAGCGGGAGGGGTGACCCAGTACTTC. Supplemented by reference TRBV5-5 and TRBJ2-5, the full variable domain reads DAGVTQSPTHLIKTRGQQVTLRCSPISGHKSVSWYQQVLGQGPQFIFQYYEKEERGRGNFPDRFSARQFPNYSSELNVNALLLGDSALYLCASSPLPGLAGGVTQYFGPGTRLLVL.

The chain employs TRBV19 and TRBJ2-7, with 7 nucleotides matching TRBD2. Germline V gene lookup returns CDR1 LNHDA and CDR2 SQIVND (reference sequence). With 5 bases clipped from V and 3 bases from J, the junction kept 7 bases outside the gene matches. This CDR3 has 14 amino acids. CDR3 DNA: TGTGCCAGTAGTCAGTGGGGGGGAAACTACGAGCAGTACTTC. Amino acid sequence: CASSQWGGNYEQYF. Looking up the rest from reference TRBV19 and TRBJ2-7 gives the full variable domain: DGGITQSPKYLFRKEGQNVTLSCEQNLNHDAMYWYRQDPGQGLRLIYYSQIVNDFQKGDIAEGYSVSREKKESFPLTVTSAQKNPTAFYLCASSQWGGNYEQYFGPGTRLTVT.

This chain links TRBV2 with TRBJ1-2; D perhaps matches TRBD1 (5 bases). V lost 6 bases, J lost 2 bases, and 10 bases lay in between. This CDR3 contains 13 residues. Germline CDR1 is SNHLY and CDR2 is FYNNEI. The CDR3 reads CASSKQENYGYTF. Written as DNA, the CDR3 is TGTGCCAGCAGCAAACAGGAAAACTATGGCTACACCTTC.

V is TRBV30 and J is TRBJ1-6; TRBD1 is a possible D gene (6 bases). Germline V lookup: CDR1 GTSNPN, CDR2 SVGIG (reference sequence). CDR3 size: 15 residues. The germline V and J ends were trimmed by 5 bases and 6 bases, with 17 bases remaining between them. This CDR3 is CAWVRRGLRNSPLHF. The CDR3 DNA is TGTGCCTGGGTACGCAGGGGTCTCCGTAATTCACCCCTCCACTTT.

V gene TRBV30 combines with J gene TRBJ2-3, with TRBD1 matching 7 bases. This CDR3 comprises 15 residues. Per germline, CDR1 GTSNPN and CDR2 SVGIG (reference sequence). With 0 bases clipped from V and 8 bases from J, the junction kept 11 bases outside the gene matches. The CDR3 region is CAWSVQEQGFGTQYF. As DNA, the CDR3 is TGTGCCTGGAGTGTACAGGAACAGGGGTTCGGTACGCAGTATTTT.

The sample holds a few counts of this clone. V usage is TRBV27 and J usage is TRBJ1-2; D may be TRBD1 (5 bases). Germline V CDR1 and CDR2: MNHEY, SMNVEV (reference sequence). The CDR3 loop spans 12 amino acids. The V gene lost 10 bases and the J gene lost 4 bases, with 13 bases spanning the gap. The CDR3 protein is CATRQRPYGYTF. DNA of the CDR3: TGTGCCACCCGACAGCGACCCTATGGCTACACCTTC.

V and J are TRBV9 and TRBJ1-1; TRBD1 agrees at 7 bases. The germline CDR1 and CDR2 sequences are SGDLS and YYNGEE. The junction had 6 bases not matched to a gene; V was cut back by 3 bases and J by 1 base. This CDR3 has 15 amino acids. The CDR3 DNA follows: TGTGCCAGCAGCGGACTCCCAGGGGGGAACACTGAAGCTTTCTTT. It is translated as CASSGLPGGNTEAFF.

This chain connects TRBV6-5 to TRBJ1-1; 9 bases agree with TRBD1. Trimming cost V 4 bases and J 0 bases; bases outside gene matches: 6. This CDR3 spans 16 amino acids. CDR1 is MNHEY, CDR2 SVGAGI, per germline. The CDR3 coding sequence is TGTGCCAGCAGTTTTCGGACAGGGGCGATGAACACTGAAGCTTTCTTT. This translates into CASSFRTGAMNTEAFF.

The chain carries TRBV12-3 or TRBV12-4 and TRBJ1-6; no definite D call. The CDR3 is 12 residues long. Trimming left V 7 bases short and J 14 bases short, with 15 bases between. The CDR3 here is CASTTSSAALHF. In DNA form, the CDR3 reads TGTGCCAGCACCACATCGTCCGCAGCCCTCCACTTT.

The chain joins TRBV9 to TRBJ2-5, with a possible D match to TRBD1 (6 bases). Per the germline V gene, CDR1 is SGDLS and CDR2 is YYNGEE. The ends were cut back, 0 bases at V and 5 bases at J, with 17 bases in the middle. This CDR3 is built from 16 residues. This CDR3 is CASSVAPTGLWETQYF. Written as DNA, the CDR3 is TGTGCCAGCAGCGTAGCGCCAACAGGGCTTTGGGAGACCCAGTACTTC.

The chain carries TRBV4-1 and TRBJ1-3; TRBD1 matches 7 bases. Germline trimming cut 3 bases from V and 0 bases from J; bases unmatched to any gene: 5. The germline CDR1 and CDR2 sequences are MGHRA and YSYEKL. The CDR3 spans 16 residues. CDR3 sequence: CASSHGRDSSGNTIYF. The CDR3, as DNA: TGCGCCAGCAGCCATGGCCGGGACAGCTCTGGAAACACCATATATTTT.

The chain joins TRBV5-1 to TRBJ2-1; D is unclear. There are 14 residues in the CDR3. V was trimmed by 0 bases and J by 8 bases, leaving 12 bases between them. Germline CDR1 is SGHRS and CDR2 is YFSETQ. The CDR3 DNA follows: TGCGCCAGCAGCTTGGGGTCGGTCGAGCATGAGCAGTTCTTC. It encodes CASSLGSVEHEQFF.

This clone was observed a few times. The rearrangement uses TRBV9 and TRBJ2-5; 8 bases align to TRBD2. J was trimmed by 5 bases and V by 7 bases; bases with no gene match: 7. This CDR3 is built from 13 residues. Germline V gene sequence: CDR1 SGDLS, CDR2 YYNGEE. In DNA form, the CDR3 reads TGTGCCAGCGGCGGGAGGTTGGGTGAGACCCAGTACTTC. This translates into CASGGRLGETQYF.

The chain links TRBV7-9 to TRBJ1-2; TRBD1 matches 7 bases. V gave up 5 bases and J gave up 4 bases; unmatched junction bases: 10. CDR3 size: 15 residues. In germline, CDR1 is SEHNR, CDR2 FQNEAQ (reference sequence). The CDR3 reads CASSPRQGAAYGYTF. CDR3 sequence (DNA): TGTGCCAGCAGCCCGCGACAGGGAGCGGCCTATGGCTACACCTTC.

This clone was found many times. CDR3 DNA: TGTGCCAGCAGCGCGCTCCTTGCGGGAGGGGTTCGCGAGCAGTACTTC. The encoded protein is CASSALLAGGVREQYF. The rearrangement uses TRBV11-3 and TRBJ2-7, with 9 bases that match TRBD2. Trimming took 5 bases from V and 6 from J; bases not matched to a gene: 14. CDR3 length: 16 residues. Germline V lookup: CDR1 SGHNT, CDR2 YENEEA. Full variable domain (missing parts from reference TRBV11-3 and TRBJ2-7): EAGVVQSPRYKIIEKKQPVAFWCNPISGHNTLYWYLQNLGQGPELLIRYENEEAVDDSQLPKDRFSAERLKGVDSTLKIQPAELGDSAVYLCASSALLAGGVREQYFGPGTRLTVT.

The sample holds a few counts of this clone. The chain uses TRBV18 and TRBJ2-2, with 10 positions matching TRBD1. The V gene's germline CDR1 is KGHSH and CDR2 LQKENI. The CDR3 loop spans 15 amino acids. Trimming cost V 8 bases and J 4 bases; bases outside gene matches: 7. In DNA form, the CDR3 reads TGTGCCAGCGGGACAGGGGTCGTTGGCACCGGGGAGCTGTTTTTT. As protein: CASGTGVVGTGELFF.

The chain links TRBV19 to TRBJ2-7; 10 bases match TRBD2. The germline V gene has CDR1 LNHDA and CDR2 SQIVND (reference sequence). V lost 3 bases and J lost 1; bases outside the gene matches: 9. The CDR3 runs 17 residues. CDR3 protein: CASSINHLAGVSYEQYF. CDR3 DNA: TGTGCCAGTAGTATCAATCATCTAGCGGGAGTTTCCTACGAGCAGTACTTC.

In this sample, this clone turned up once. The chain combines TRBV12-5 with TRBJ1-5, with D uncertain. Germline V gene data show CDR1 as LGHNT and CDR2 as FRNRAP. Trimming took off 6 bases at V and 0 bases at J, with 9 bases between the two ends. CDR3 length: 14 residues. CDR3 in amino acids: CASGSIYSNQPQHF. In DNA, the CDR3 is TGTGCTAGTGGCTCTATATATAGCAATCAGCCCCAGCATTTT.

V and J are TRBV5-1 and TRBJ1-3, with 7 bases that match TRBD1. CDR3 length: 14 residues. V lost 0 bases and J lost 8; bases outside the gene matches: 5. Germline loops: CDR1 SGHRS, CDR2 YFSETQ. In DNA form, the CDR3 reads TGCGCCAGCAGCTTGGGACAGGGAGGAGACACCATATATTTT. It yields the protein CASSLGQGGDTIYF.

This clone showed up just a few times. The CDR3 region is CASSQRGEATDTQYF. CDR3 coding DNA: TGTGCCAGCAGCCAGCGGGGGGAGGCGACAGATACGCAGTATTTT. This rearrangement joins TRBV14 to TRBJ2-3; 8 nucleotides agree with TRBD2. Trimming at V came to 3 bases and at J to 3 bases, leaving 5 bases not matched to a gene. CDR3 length: 15 amino acids. CDR1 and CDR2 from the germline V gene are SGHDN and FVKESK.

The CDR3 nucleotides are TGCGCCAGCAGCCAAGATCCCGGACAGCCGGCCAACGTCCTGACTTTC. Encoded protein: CASSQDPGQPANVLTF. V gene TRBV4-1 combines with J gene TRBJ2-6; maybe TRBD1 (6 bases). This CDR3 spans 16 amino acids. Germline V gene lookup returns CDR1 MGHRA and CDR2 YSYEKL. Trimming removed 0 bases at V and 6 bases at J, with 12 bases between.

V and J are TRBV7-9 and TRBJ1-2, with a possible D match to TRBD1 (6 bases). Per germline, CDR1 SEHNR and CDR2 FQNEAQ (reference sequence). This CDR3 region has 14 residues. The germline V and J ends were trimmed by 2 bases and 7 bases, with 14 bases remaining between them. The CDR3 DNA sequence: TGTGCCAGCAGCTTATCGGGGGGCGCTTCTGGCTACACCTTC. Translation: CASSLSGGASGYTF.

This clone was recorded a few times. J is TRBJ1-6 and V is TRBV19; D remains ambiguous. Germline assignment: CDR1 LNHDA and CDR2 SQIVND (reference sequence). The CDR3 sequence is 16 residues long. V was trimmed by 4 bases and J by 0 bases, leaving 10 bases between them. In DNA, the CDR3 is TGTGCCAGTAGTACACTTTGGAGCTCCTATAATTCACCCCTCCACTTT. Protein sequence: CASSTLWSSYNSPLHF.

The rearrangement uses TRBV15 and TRBJ1-5; D might be TRBD1 (5 bases). Trimming shortened V by 1 base and J by 7 bases, and 11 bases separated the two germline ends. The germline V gene encodes CDR1 LNHNV and CDR2 YYDKDF (reference sequence). The CDR3 runs to 14 residues. The CDR3 here is CATSRVSGVQPQHF. CDR3 sequence (DNA): TGTGCCACCAGCAGAGTCTCGGGGGTACAGCCCCAGCATTTT.

The V gene is TRBV20-1, the J gene TRBJ2-7, with a weak D call TRBD1 (6 bases). V lost 3 bases to trimming and J lost 2 bases, with 17 bases between them. Germline CDR1 DFQATT, CDR2 SNEGSKA (reference sequence). The CDR3 totals 15 residues. The DNA of the CDR3 is TGCAGTGCTAGTCCCGACAGGCCAATAACCTACGAGCAGTACTTC. It codes for CSASPDRPITYEQYF.

This sequence joins TRBV9 and TRBJ1-1; D remains ambiguous. The CDR3 contains 14 residues. CDR1 SGDLS and CDR2 YYNGEE come from the germline V gene. V was clipped by 3 bases and J by 1 base, with 10 bases between them. The CDR3 nucleotides are TGTGCCAGCAGCGCCGGACTGAAGAACACTGAAGCTTTCTTT. Amino acid sequence: CASSAGLKNTEAFF.

This clone was detected only once. The genes are TRBV27 and TRBJ1-2; 9 bases match TRBD1. Germline trimming cut 6 bases from V and 8 bases from J; bases unmatched to any gene: 10. The V gene's germline CDR1 is MNHEY and CDR2 SMNVEV (reference sequence). The CDR3 is 14 residues long. For the CDR3, the DNA is TGTGCCAGCAGCGTACAGGGGGCGCCTAGGGGCTACACCTTC. Its protein product is CASSVQGAPRGYTF.